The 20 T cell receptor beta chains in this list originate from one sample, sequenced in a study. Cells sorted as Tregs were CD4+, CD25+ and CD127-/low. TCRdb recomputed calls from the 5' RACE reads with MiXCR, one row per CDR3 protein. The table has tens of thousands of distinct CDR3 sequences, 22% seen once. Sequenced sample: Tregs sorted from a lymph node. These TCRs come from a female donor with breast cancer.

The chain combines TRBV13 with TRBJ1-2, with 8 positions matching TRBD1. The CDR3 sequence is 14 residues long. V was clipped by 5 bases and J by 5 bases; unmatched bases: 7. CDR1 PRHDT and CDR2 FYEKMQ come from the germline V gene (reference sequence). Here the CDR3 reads CASSLGGQAYGYTF. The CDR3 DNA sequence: TGTGCCAGCAGCCTGGGGGGACAGGCGTATGGCTACACCTTC.

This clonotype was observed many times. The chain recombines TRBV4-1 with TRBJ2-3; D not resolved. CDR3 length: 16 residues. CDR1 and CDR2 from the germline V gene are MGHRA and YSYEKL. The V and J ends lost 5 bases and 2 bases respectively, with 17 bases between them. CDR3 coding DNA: TGCGCCAGCAGCTTCACATCGGAGACTTACACAGATACGCAGTATTTT. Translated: CASSFTSETYTDTQYF.

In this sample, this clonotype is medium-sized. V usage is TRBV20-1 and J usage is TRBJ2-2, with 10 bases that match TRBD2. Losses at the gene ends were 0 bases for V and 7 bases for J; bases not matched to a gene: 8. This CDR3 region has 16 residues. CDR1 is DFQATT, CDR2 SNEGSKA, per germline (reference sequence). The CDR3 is CSARDGSGRAGGELFF. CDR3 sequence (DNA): TGCAGTGCTAGAGATGGCAGCGGGAGGGCCGGCGGGGAGCTGTTTTTT.

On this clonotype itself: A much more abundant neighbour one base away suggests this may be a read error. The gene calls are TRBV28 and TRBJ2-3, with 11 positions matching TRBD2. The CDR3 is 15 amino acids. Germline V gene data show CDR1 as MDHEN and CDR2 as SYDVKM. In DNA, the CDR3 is TGTGCCGGCAGTTTACTAGCGGGAGTCCCAGATACGCAGTATTTT. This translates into CAGSLLAGVPDTQYF.

CDR3: CSAALPSTEAFF. CDR3 DNA sequence: TGCAGTGCGGCGCTCCCGAGCACTGAAGCTTTCTTT. The rearrangement uses TRBV20-1 and TRBJ1-1; D not resolved. Germline-derived CDR1 and CDR2 are DFQATT and SNEGSKA (reference sequence). Between the trimmed V and J ends, which lost 6 bases and 4 bases, there was a span of 12 bases. The length of the CDR3 is 12 residues.

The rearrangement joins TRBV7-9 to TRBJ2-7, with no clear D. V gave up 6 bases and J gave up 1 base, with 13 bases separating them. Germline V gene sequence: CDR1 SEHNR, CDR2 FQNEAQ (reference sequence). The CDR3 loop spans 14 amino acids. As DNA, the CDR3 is TGTGCCAGCAGTTCTCAAGGGCCATCCTACGAGCAGTACTTC. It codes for CASSSQGPSYEQYF.

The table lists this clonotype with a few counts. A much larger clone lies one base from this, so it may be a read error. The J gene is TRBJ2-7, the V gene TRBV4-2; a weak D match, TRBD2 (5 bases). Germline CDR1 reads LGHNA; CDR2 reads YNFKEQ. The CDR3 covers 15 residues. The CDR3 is CAGSQDRGFSYEQYF. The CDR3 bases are TGTGCCGGCAGCCAAGATAGAGGGTTCTCCTACGAGCAGTACTTC.

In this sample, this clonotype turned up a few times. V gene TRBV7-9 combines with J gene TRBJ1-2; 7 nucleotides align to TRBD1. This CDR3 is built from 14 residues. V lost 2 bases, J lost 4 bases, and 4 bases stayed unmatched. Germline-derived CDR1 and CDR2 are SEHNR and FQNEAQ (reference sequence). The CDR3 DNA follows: TGTGCCAGCAGCTTAAACGGGGACAGCTATGGCTACACCTTC. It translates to CASSLNGDSYGYTF.

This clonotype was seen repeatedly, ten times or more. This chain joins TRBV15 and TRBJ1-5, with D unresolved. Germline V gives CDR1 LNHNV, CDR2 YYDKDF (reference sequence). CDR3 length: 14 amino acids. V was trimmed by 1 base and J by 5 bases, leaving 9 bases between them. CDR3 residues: CATSRGQVDQPQHF. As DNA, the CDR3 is TGTGCCACCAGCAGAGGTCAGGTCGATCAGCCCCAGCATTTT.

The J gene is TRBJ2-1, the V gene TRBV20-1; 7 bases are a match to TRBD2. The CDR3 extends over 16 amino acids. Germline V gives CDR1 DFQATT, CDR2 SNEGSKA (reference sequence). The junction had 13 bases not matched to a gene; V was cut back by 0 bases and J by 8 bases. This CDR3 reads CSARDPPLREIDEQFF. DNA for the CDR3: TGCAGTGCTAGAGATCCCCCGTTGCGGGAGATCGATGAGCAGTTCTTC.

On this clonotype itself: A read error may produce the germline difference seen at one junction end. This chain's CDR3 is CAGSLGRDSYNEQFF. The CDR3 nucleotides are TGTGCCGGCAGCCTCGGACGGGATTCCTACAATGAGCAGTTCTTC. This chain joins TRBV7-9 and TRBJ2-1; D is perhaps TRBD2 (5 bases). Germline values: CDR1 SEHNR, CDR2 FQNEAQ (reference sequence). CDR3 size: 15 residues. The variable domain in full, with the rest retrieved from reference TRBV7-9 and TRBJ2-1, is DTGVSQNPRHKITKRGQNVTFRCDPISEHNRLYWYRQTLGQGPEFLTYFQNEAQLEKSRLLSDRFSAERPKGSFSTLEIQRTEQGDSAMYLCAGSLGRDSYNEQFFGPGTRLTVL.

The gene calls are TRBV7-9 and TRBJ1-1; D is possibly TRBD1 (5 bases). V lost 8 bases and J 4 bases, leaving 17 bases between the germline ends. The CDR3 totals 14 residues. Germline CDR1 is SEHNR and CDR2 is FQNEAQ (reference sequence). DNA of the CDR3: TGTGCCAGCTCCGGGGCCGACCCATCCACTGAAGCTTTCTTT. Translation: CASSGADPSTEAFF.

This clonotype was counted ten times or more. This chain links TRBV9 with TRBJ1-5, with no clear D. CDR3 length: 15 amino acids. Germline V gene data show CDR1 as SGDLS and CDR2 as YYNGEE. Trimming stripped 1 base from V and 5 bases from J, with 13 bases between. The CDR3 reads CASSVSGGPDQPQHF. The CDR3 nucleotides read TGTGCCAGCAGCGTATCAGGAGGGCCGGATCAGCCCCAGCATTTT.

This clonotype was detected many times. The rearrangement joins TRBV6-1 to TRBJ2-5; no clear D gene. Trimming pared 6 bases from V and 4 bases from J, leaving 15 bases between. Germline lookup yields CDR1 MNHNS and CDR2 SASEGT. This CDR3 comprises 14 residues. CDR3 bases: TGTGCCAGCAGCGAGCCGATAAACCCAGAGACCCAGTACTTC. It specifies CASSEPINPETQYF.

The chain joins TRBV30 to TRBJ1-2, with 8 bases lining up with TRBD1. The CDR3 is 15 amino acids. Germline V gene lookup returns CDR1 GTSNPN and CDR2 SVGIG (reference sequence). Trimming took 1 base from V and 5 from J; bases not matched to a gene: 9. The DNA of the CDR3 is TGTGCCTGGAGTGGGCCCGACAGGGGAGGATATGGCTACACCTTC. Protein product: CAWSGPDRGGYGYTF. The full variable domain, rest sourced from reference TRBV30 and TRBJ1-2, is SQTIHQWPATLVQPVGSPLSLECTVEGTSNPNLYWYRQAAGRGLQLLFYSVGIGQISSEVPQNLSASRPQDRQFILSSKKLLLSDSGFYLCAWSGPDRGGYGYTFGSGTRLTVV.

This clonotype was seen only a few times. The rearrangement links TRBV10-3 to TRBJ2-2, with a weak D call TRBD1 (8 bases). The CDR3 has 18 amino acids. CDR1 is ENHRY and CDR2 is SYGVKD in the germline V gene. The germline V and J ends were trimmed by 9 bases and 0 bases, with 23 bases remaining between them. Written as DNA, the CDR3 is TGTGCCATTGCGGACAGGGAGGGCAATGTCGCGAACACCGGGGAGCTGTTTTTT. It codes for CAIADREGNVANTGELFF.

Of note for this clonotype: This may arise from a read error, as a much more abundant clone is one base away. The CDR3, as DNA: TGTGCCAGCAACCCTGCCGGGCTAGCGGAGGGGTGGAATGAGCAGTTCTTC. Protein: CASNPAGLAEGWNEQFF. The rearrangement uses TRBV28 and TRBJ2-1; 7 nucleotides line up with TRBD2. J gave up 7 bases and V 7 bases, and 19 bases lay outside the gene matches. The CDR3 is made up of 17 amino acids. Germline V gene lookup returns CDR1 MDHEN and CDR2 SYDVKM.

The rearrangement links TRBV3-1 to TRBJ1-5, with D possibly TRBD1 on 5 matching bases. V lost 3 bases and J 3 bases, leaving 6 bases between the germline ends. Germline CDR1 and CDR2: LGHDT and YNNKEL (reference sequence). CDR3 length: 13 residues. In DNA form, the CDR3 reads TGTGCCAGCAGCCAGGGACTCAATCAGCCCCAGCATTTT. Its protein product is CASSQGLNQPQHF.

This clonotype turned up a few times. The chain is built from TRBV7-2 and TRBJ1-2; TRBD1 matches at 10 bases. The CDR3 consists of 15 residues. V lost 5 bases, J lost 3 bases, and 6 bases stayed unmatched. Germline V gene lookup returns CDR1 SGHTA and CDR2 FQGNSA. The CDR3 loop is CASSPDRGRDYGYTF. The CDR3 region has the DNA TGTGCCAGCAGCCCAGACAGGGGGCGCGACTATGGCTACACCTTC.

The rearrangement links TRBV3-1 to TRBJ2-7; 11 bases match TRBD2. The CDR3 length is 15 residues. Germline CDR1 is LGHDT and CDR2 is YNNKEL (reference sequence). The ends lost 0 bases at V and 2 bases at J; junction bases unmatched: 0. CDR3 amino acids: CASSQELAGAYEQYF. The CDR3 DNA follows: TGTGCCAGCAGCCAAGAACTAGCGGGGGCCTACGAGCAGTACTTC.